These 5 T cell receptor beta chains share one sample of origin, sequenced in a study of blood T cell repertoires in COVID-19 (TCRdb year 2020). The library was generated by the immunoSEQ multiplex PCR assay. TCRdb provides this immuneACCESS table in a form limited to in-frame rearrangements. Some clones are lacking; in checked studies, under half of them reflect an unresolved V gene, and why the rest are absent is not known. The table for this sample lists approximately 220,000 clones; roughly 83% of them were counted only once. The leading ten clones occupy about 1.3% of the sample. The sample consisted of PBMCs or T cells enriched from blood (not recorded which). Receptors originate from a woman in her thirties or forties with acute COVID-19.

V is TRBV2 and J is TRBJ1-1, with TRBD1 as a possible D gene (5 bases). Per the germline V gene, CDR1 is SNHLY and CDR2 is FYNNEI. With 2 bases removed from V and 4 bases from J, the gap between germline ends came to 11 bases. This CDR3 has 14 residues. The CDR3 protein is CASSETAGGTEAFF. The CDR3 DNA follows: TGTGCCAGCAGTGAAACAGCGGGGGGCACTGAAGCTTTCTTT.

V gene TRBV7-8 combines with J gene TRBJ2-3; D not resolved. This CDR3 is 15 amino acids long. V was pared by 6 bases and J by 0 bases, with 13 bases between. Germline CDR1 is SGHVS and CDR2 is FQNEAQ. CDR3 protein: CASRASAESTDTQYF. CDR3 nucleotide sequence: TGTGCCAGCAGGGCTTCGGCGGAGAGCACAGATACGCAGTATTTT.

The CDR3 sequence is CASSGGLAYNTGELFF. The DNA of the CDR3 is TGTGCCAGTAGTGGGGGACTAGCGTATAACACCGGGGAGCTGTTTTTT. The chain links TRBV19 to TRBJ2-2; the match to TRBD2 covers 10 bases. The germline V gene encodes CDR1 LNHDA and CDR2 SQIVND (reference sequence). Trimming took 5 bases from V and 2 from J; bases not matched to a gene: 5. The CDR3 is made up of 16 amino acids.

The gene calls are TRBV3-1 (or the pseudogene TRBV3-2) and TRBJ2-7; TRBD2 matches at 8 bases. Germline CDR1 LGHDT, CDR2 YNNKEL (reference sequence). The CDR3 spans 17 residues. The V segment lost 4 bases and the J segment 2 bases; nucleotides outside the gene matches: 13. CDR3 in amino acids: CASSPYPSGTRTYEQYF. The DNA for the CDR3 is TGTGCCAGCAGCCCATACCCTTCCGGGACTAGAACCTACGAGCAGTACTTC.

This clone appeared a single time. The rearrangement links TRBV7-7 to TRBJ2-3; 7 bases fit TRBD1. CDR3 length: 16 amino acids. The germline V gene encodes CDR1 SSHAT and CDR2 FNYEAQ (reference sequence). V lost 4 bases, J lost 4 bases, and 11 bases stayed unmatched. The CDR3 loop reads CASSSYDRDRADTQYF. The CDR3 DNA sequence: TGTGCCAGCAGCTCGTACGACAGGGATAGAGCAGATACGCAGTATTTT.